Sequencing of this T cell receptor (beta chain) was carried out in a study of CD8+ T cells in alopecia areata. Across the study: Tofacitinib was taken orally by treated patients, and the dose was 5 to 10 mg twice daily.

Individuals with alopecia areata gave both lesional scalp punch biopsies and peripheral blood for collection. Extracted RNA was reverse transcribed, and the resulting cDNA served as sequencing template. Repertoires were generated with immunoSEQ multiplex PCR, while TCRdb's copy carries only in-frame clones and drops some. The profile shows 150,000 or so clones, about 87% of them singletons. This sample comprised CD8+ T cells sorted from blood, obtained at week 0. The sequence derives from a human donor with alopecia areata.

CDR3 sequence: CASTQIDTPGEQFF. DNA of the CDR3: TGTGCCAGCACACAGATAGACACACCCGGGGAGCAGTTCTTC. The genes are TRBV27 and TRBJ2-1; no firm D call. Germline lookup yields CDR1 MNHEY and CDR2 SMNVEV (reference sequence). V dropped 7 bases and J dropped 10 bases, with 20 bases sitting between them. The CDR3 consists of 14 residues.